These 24 T cell receptor beta chains were sequenced from one sample in a study of blood T cell repertoires in COVID-19 (dated by TCRdb to 2018 to 2020). Libraries were constructed by the immunoSEQ multiplex PCR assay. TCRdb provides this immuneACCESS table in a form limited to in-frame rearrangements. Some clones are lacking; in checked studies, under half of them reflect an unresolved V gene, and why the rest are absent is not known. The sample profile shows tens of thousands of clones; approximately 86% of them were found once. The leading ten clones occupy 22% of the sample. The sample was peripheral blood. The source of these receptors is an elderly woman in a cohort sampled during active or convalescent COVID-19.

V gene TRBV5-8 combines with J gene TRBJ2-3; maybe TRBD2 (6 bases). The CDR3 consists of 12 residues. V lost 6 bases and J 8 bases, leaving 13 bases between the germline ends. Germline CDR1 reads SGHTS; CDR2 reads YDEGEE. The chain's CDR3 is CASNRRETTQYF. CDR3 in DNA: TGTGCCAGCAACCGCCGGGAGACTACGCAGTATTTT.

The V and J genes are TRBV30 and TRBJ1-1; TRBD1 might be the D (5 bases). Germline loops: CDR1 GTSNPN, CDR2 SVGIG (reference sequence). Trimming cost V 6 bases and J 11 bases, with 16 bases left between them. CDR3 size: 11 residues. CDR3 protein: CACRAGPGAFF. As DNA, the CDR3 is TGTGCCTGTCGAGCGGGGCCTGGGGCTTTCTTT.

The V call is TRBV20-1, the J call TRBJ2-7, with 7 bases fitting TRBD2. Germline trimming cut 3 bases from V and 6 bases from J; bases unmatched to any gene: 14. There are 15 residues in the CDR3. Germline-derived CDR1 and CDR2 are DFQATT and SNEGSKA (reference sequence). The CDR3 region has the DNA TGCAGTGCTAGTACCCCGGGAGCGGGGAGAGGCGAGCAGTACTTC. This translates into CSASTPGAGRGEQYF.

The chain uses TRBV7-6 and TRBJ1-1, with D perhaps matching TRBD1 (6 bases). Trimming removed 5 bases at V and 4 bases at J, with 23 bases between. Per the germline V gene, CDR1 is SGHVS and CDR2 is FNYEAQ. The CDR3 runs to 17 residues. CDR3 loop: CASSPNTETGMITEAFF. In DNA, the CDR3 is TGTGCCAGCAGCCCCAATACCGAGACAGGAATGATCACTGAAGCTTTCTTT.

This chain uses TRBV9 with TRBJ2-7, with TRBD1 as a possible D gene (5 bases). The V end lost 0 bases, the J end lost 6 bases, and 16 bases lay between the germline ends. CDR1 and CDR2 from the germline V gene are SGDLS and YYNGEE. The CDR3 spans 15 residues. The CDR3 DNA reads as TGTGCCAGCAGCGTAGGTCTGACAGCTCCCCCCGAGCAGTACTTC. Translation gives CASSVGLTAPPEQYF.

V is TRBV10-1 and J is TRBJ2-2; no definite D call. V was clipped by 6 bases and J by 2 bases, with 7 bases between them. The CDR3 consists of 13 residues. Germline CDR1 is WNHNN and CDR2 is SYGVQD (reference sequence). The chain's CDR3 is CASRRSNTGELFF. As DNA, the CDR3 is TGCGCCAGCAGAAGAAGCAACACCGGGGAGCTGTTTTTT.

The genes are TRBV19 and TRBJ2-3; weak D call: TRBD2 (6 bases). V was pared by 6 bases and J by 3 bases, with 16 bases between. The length of the CDR3 is 15 residues. Germline V gene sequence: CDR1 LNHDA, CDR2 SQIVND (reference sequence). The CDR3 sequence is CASSLLSGSTDTQYF. As DNA, the CDR3 is TGTGCCAGTAGCCTACTCTCCGGGAGTACAGATACGCAGTATTTT.

The J gene is TRBJ1-2, the V gene TRBV7-8; 9 positions match TRBD1. The germline gives CDR1 SGHVS, CDR2 FQNEAQ. With V trimmed by 3 bases and J by 5 bases, 4 bases remained unmatched. This CDR3 is 14 amino acids long. Here the CDR3 reads CASSFGTGIYGYTF. The DNA for the CDR3 is TGTGCCAGCAGCTTCGGGACAGGGATATATGGCTACACCTTC.

The chain joins TRBV9 to TRBJ2-1, with D possibly matching TRBD2 (6 bases). The CDR3 has 14 amino acids. Trimming shortened V by 0 bases and J by 5 bases, and 9 bases separated the two germline ends. Per germline, CDR1 SGDLS and CDR2 YYNGEE. The CDR3 protein is CASSVDRGNNEQFF. CDR3 sequence (DNA): TGTGCCAGCAGCGTAGATCGGGGGAACAATGAGCAGTTCTTC.

This chain connects TRBV19 to TRBJ1-6; TRBD1 might be the D (6 bases). CDR1 and CDR2 (germline): LNHDA, SQIVND (reference sequence). The CDR3 totals 14 residues. Trimming left V 5 bases short and J 6 bases short, with 11 bases between. The CDR3 reads CASSGGRGNSPLHF. The CDR3 coding sequence is TGTGCCAGTAGTGGGGGCAGGGGTAATTCACCCCTCCACTTT.

The chain has TRBV5-1 and TRBJ2-5; 7 bases map to TRBD2. Trimming cost V 1 base and J 5 bases; bases outside gene matches: 11. CDR3 length: 16 amino acids. The germline V gene encodes CDR1 SGHRS and CDR2 YFSETQ. CDR3 DNA: TGCGCCAGCAGCTTGTCCGGGGGAGGGCATGGGGAGACCCAGTACTTC. It specifies CASSLSGGGHGETQYF. Using reference TRBV5-1 and TRBJ2-5 for the parts outside the CDR3, the full variable domain is KAGVTQTPRYLIKTRGQQVTLSCSPISGHRSVSWYQQTPGQGLQFLFEYFSETQRNKGNFPGRFSGRQFSNSRSEMNVSTLELGDSALYLCASSLSGGGHGETQYFGPGTRLLVL.

This clone was recorded only once. The chain uses TRBV2 and TRBJ1-1; TRBD1 matches 8 bases. From germline, CDR1 is SNHLY and CDR2 FYNNEI. The CDR3 has 13 amino acids. Trimming at V came to 7 bases and at J to 0 bases, leaving 1 base not matched to a gene. DNA of the CDR3: TGTGCCAGCAAGGACAGGGTGAACACTGAAGCTTTCTTT. Encoded protein: CASKDRVNTEAFF.

This clone was seen once. The chain is built from TRBV5-6 and TRBJ1-2; 8 nucleotides agree with TRBD1. The CDR3 is 13 amino acids. Germline CDR1 SGHDT, CDR2 YYEEEE. Trimming cost V 4 bases and J 4 bases; bases outside gene matches: 3. CDR3 sequence (DNA): TGTGCCAGCAGCGCGGACAGGGCCTATGGCTACACCTTC. Translated: CASSADRAYGYTF.

The chain is built from TRBV2 and TRBJ2-7; tentatively, D is TRBD1 (6 bases). Trimming took 3 bases from V and 2 from J, leaving 14 bases between them. Germline CDR1 reads SNHLY; CDR2 reads FYNNEI. The CDR3 has 15 amino acids. The CDR3, as DNA: TGTGCCAGCAGTGACATAACAGGGTCCCCCTACGAGCAGTACTTC. Amino acids: CASSDITGSPYEQYF.

The chain recombines TRBV12-3 or TRBV12-4 with TRBJ1-1, with a tentative D call TRBD1 (5 bases). Trimming shortened V by 1 base and J by 7 bases, and 7 bases separated the two germline ends. The length of the CDR3 is 12 residues. The chain's CDR3 is CASSLEGYEAFF. CDR3 nucleotides: TGTGCCAGCAGTTTAGAGGGGTATGAAGCTTTCTTT.

This chain links TRBV21-1 with TRBJ1-1; the listed D gene, TRBD1, was not tested against the DNA. TRBV21-1 corresponds to a pseudogene. The CDR3 is made up of 15 amino acids. The CDR3 bases are TGTGCCAGCAGCAGCGACAGGGCGGGGAACACTGAAGCTTTCTTT. It encodes CASSSDRAGNTEAFF.

The rearrangement joins TRBV28 to TRBJ1-1; weak D call: TRBD1 (6 bases). Germline loops: CDR1 MDHEN, CDR2 SYDVKM. Trimming removed 6 bases from V and 4 bases from J, with 15 bases in between. The CDR3 runs 14 residues. CDR3 DNA: TGTGCCAGCAGCCTCAGGGGAGTCGCCACTGAAGCTTTCTTT. Its protein is CASSLRGVATEAFF.

The CDR3 loop reads CASSLTGNPYNEQFF. CDR3 DNA: TGCGCCAGCAGCTTGACAGGGAACCCCTACAATGAGCAGTTCTTC. The rearrangement uses TRBV5-1 and TRBJ2-1, with D tentatively TRBD1 (6 bases). Trimming cost V 1 base and J 2 bases, with 10 bases left between them. The germline V gene encodes CDR1 SGHRS and CDR2 YFSETQ. CDR3 length: 15 amino acids.

The chain uses TRBV5-1 and TRBJ2-1; D is perhaps TRBD2 (6 bases). The CDR3 is made up of 13 amino acids. CDR1 and CDR2 from the germline V gene are SGHRS and YFSETQ. V dropped 3 bases and J dropped 9 bases, with 13 bases sitting between them. The CDR3 sequence: CASSSGLNFEQFF. As DNA, the CDR3 is TGCGCCAGCAGCTCGGGACTGAACTTTGAGCAGTTCTTC.

This chain joins TRBV11-2 and TRBJ1-2; 9 bases map to TRBD1. This CDR3 comprises 14 residues. Germline assignment: CDR1 SGHAT and CDR2 FQNNGV. Germline trimming cut 0 bases from V and 8 bases from J; bases unmatched to any gene: 4. The CDR3 region has the DNA TGTGCCAGCAGCTTAGAAAGACAGGGGGGAGGCTACACCTTC. Translated, it gives CASSLERQGGGYTF.

The chain links TRBV28 to TRBJ1-1; TRBD1 is a possible D gene (5 bases). The CDR3 has 15 residues. With 4 bases removed from V and 5 bases from J, the gap between germline ends came to 17 bases. From germline, CDR1 is MDHEN and CDR2 SYDVKM. CDR3 coding DNA: TGTGCCAGCAGTTCCCCCGGCAGGGTTGGGACTGAAGCTTTCTTT. Its translation is CASSSPGRVGTEAFF.

The chain employs TRBV3-1 (or the pseudogene TRBV3-2) and TRBJ2-1; TRBD1 is a possible D gene (6 bases). Trimming cost V 2 bases and J 8 bases, with 22 bases left between them. The CDR3 extends over 17 amino acids. Germline CDR1 reads LGHDT; CDR2 reads YNNKEL (reference sequence). The CDR3 nucleotides read TGTGCCAGCAGCCAATGGGGACACGGGGTGATGGTTTATGAGCAGTTCTTC. It specifies CASSQWGHGVMVYEQFF.

A few counts support this clone. V usage is TRBV5-1 and J usage is TRBJ2-1, with a possible D match to TRBD2 (5 bases). The CDR3 runs to 15 residues. The germline CDR1 and CDR2 sequences are SGHRS and YFSETQ. V was shortened by 0 bases and J by 0 bases, with 7 bases between the two germline ends. The CDR3 loop is CASSLAGISYNEQFF. In DNA form, the CDR3 reads TGCGCCAGCAGCTTGGCCGGGATCTCCTACAATGAGCAGTTCTTC.

The chain links TRBV24-1 to TRBJ2-1; TRBD2 matches at 7 bases. The CDR3 spans 14 residues. With 3 bases clipped from V and 9 bases from J, the junction kept 7 bases outside the gene matches. The germline V gene has CDR1 KGHDR and CDR2 SFDVKD. CDR3 sequence (DNA): TGTGCCACCAGTGATCGCCGGGACTATTTTGAGCAGTTCTTC. Amino acid sequence: CATSDRRDYFEQFF.